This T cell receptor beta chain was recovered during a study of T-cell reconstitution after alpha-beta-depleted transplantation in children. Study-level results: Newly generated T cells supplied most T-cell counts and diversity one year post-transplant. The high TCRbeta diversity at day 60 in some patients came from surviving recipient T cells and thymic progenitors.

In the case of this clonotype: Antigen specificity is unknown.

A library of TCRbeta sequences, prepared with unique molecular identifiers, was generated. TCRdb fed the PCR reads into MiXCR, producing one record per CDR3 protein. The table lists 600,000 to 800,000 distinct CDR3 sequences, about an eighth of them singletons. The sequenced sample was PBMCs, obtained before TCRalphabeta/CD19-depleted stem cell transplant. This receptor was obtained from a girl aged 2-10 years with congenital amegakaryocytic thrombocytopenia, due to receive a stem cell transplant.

In DNA form, the CDR3 reads TGTGCCAGCAGCTTCTCACCGGGACAGGGGTTCCACGAGCAGTACTTC. It translates to CASSFSPGQGFHEQYF. This rearrangement joins TRBV7-9 to TRBJ2-7; 10 bases line up with TRBD1. The CDR3 is 16 residues long. V was pared by 3 bases and J by 5 bases, with 10 bases of the junction left unmatched. Germline V gives CDR1 SEHNR, CDR2 FQNEAQ (reference sequence).